The 8 T cell receptor beta chains presented below share a single source sample, sequenced in a study of cytomegalovirus exposure and HLA in healthy donors. This table comes from immunoSEQ multiplex PCR, and its TCRdb copy is limited to in-frame clones, with some not included. The data show roughly 110,000 clones, about 87% seen once. Source material: PBMCs. All receptors come from a woman in her late teens or twenties in good health and CMV-seropositive.

V gene TRBV18 combines with J gene TRBJ1-1; no clear D. Germline CDR1 and CDR2: KGHSH and LQKENI. The CDR3 spans 15 residues. Trimming cost V 0 bases and J 2 bases, with 10 bases left between them. DNA of the CDR3: TGTGCCAGCTCACCACCCAACGCGGTAAACACTGAAGCTTTCTTT. Encoded protein: CASSPPNAVNTEAFF.

This sequence joins TRBV7-2 and TRBJ2-7; 9 bases agree with TRBD1. The CDR3 is 13 amino acids. The trim removed 5 bases at V and 5 bases at J, leaving 4 bases unmatched. Per the germline V gene, CDR1 is SGHTA and CDR2 is FQGNSA. CDR3 coding DNA: TGTGCCAGCAGCAACACAGGGGGCGACGAGCAGTACGTC. This codes for CASSNTGGDEQYV.

CDR3 in amino acids: CASSEIVRGPNEKLFF. The CDR3 region has the DNA TGTGCCAGCAGTGAGATAGTCAGGGGGCCTAATGAAAAACTGTTTTTT. This sequence joins TRBV6-1 and TRBJ1-4; TRBD1 matches at 8 bases. This CDR3 region has 16 residues. Trimming at V came to 3 bases and at J to 3 bases, leaving 6 bases not matched to a gene. Germline V gene data show CDR1 as MNHNS and CDR2 as SASEGT.

This chain uses TRBV11-2 with TRBJ2-7; 10 nucleotides align to TRBD2. This CDR3 region has 13 residues. After removal of 8 bases from V and 10 bases from J, the junction contained 11 bases not matched to a gene. CDR1 is SGHAT, CDR2 FQNNGV, per germline. The CDR3 sequence: CASGNSGGIEQYF. The DNA of the CDR3 is TGTGCCAGCGGAAATAGCGGGGGGATTGAACAGTACTTC.

The chain uses TRBV7-8 and TRBJ2-5; D is perhaps TRBD2 (6 bases). This CDR3 spans 15 amino acids. Germline V gene sequence: CDR1 SGHVS, CDR2 FQNEAQ. Trimming shortened V by 1 base and J by 5 bases, and 14 bases separated the two germline ends. CDR3 DNA sequence: TGTGCCAGCAGCTTAGGGTTGGCGGGGAGGGAGACCCAGTACTTC. Protein: CASSLGLAGRETQYF.

The chain combines TRBV11-2 with TRBJ1-4; tentatively, D is TRBD1 (6 bases). V was clipped by 2 bases and J by 2 bases, with 15 bases between them. CDR1 and CDR2 from the germline V gene are SGHAT and FQNNGV. The CDR3 contains 17 residues. The CDR3 sequence: CASSLSAGAHTNEKLFF. CDR3 bases: TGTGCCAGCAGCTTATCGGCAGGGGCACACACTAATGAAAAACTGTTTTTT.

The chain carries TRBV5-8 and TRBJ1-3, with TRBD1 matching over 8 bases. Germline loops: CDR1 SGHTS, CDR2 YDEGEE. The CDR3 is 17 residues long. V lost 4 bases and J lost 2; bases outside the gene matches: 11. The CDR3 coding sequence is TGTGCCAGCAGCCCCGGACAGGGAGTATTCACTGGAAACACCATATATTTT. Translated, it gives CASSPGQGVFTGNTIYF.

This clone was seen a few times. Other DNA sequences in the same sample also yield this CDR3. The chain joins TRBV6-1 to TRBJ2-7; D is ambiguous. This CDR3 has 11 amino acids. Trimming took 8 bases from V and 4 from J, leaving 9 bases between them. In germline, CDR1 is MNHNS, CDR2 SASEGT. The CDR3 here is CASSRVYEQYF. The CDR3 DNA reads as TGTGCCAGCTCTCGGGTTTACGAGCAGTACTTC.